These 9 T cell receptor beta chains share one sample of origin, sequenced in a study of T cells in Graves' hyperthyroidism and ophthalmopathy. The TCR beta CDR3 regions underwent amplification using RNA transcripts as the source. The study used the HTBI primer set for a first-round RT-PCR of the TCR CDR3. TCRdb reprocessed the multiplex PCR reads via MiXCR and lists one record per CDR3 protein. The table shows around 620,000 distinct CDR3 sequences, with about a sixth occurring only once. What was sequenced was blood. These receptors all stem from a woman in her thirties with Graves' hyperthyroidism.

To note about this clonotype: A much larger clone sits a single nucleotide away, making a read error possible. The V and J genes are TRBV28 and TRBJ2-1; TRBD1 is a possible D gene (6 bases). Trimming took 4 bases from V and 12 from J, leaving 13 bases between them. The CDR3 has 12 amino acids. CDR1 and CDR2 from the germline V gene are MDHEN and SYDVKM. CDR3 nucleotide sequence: TGTGCCAGCAGTTGTCAACTCAGGGGGCAGTTCTTC. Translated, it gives CASSCQLRGQFF.

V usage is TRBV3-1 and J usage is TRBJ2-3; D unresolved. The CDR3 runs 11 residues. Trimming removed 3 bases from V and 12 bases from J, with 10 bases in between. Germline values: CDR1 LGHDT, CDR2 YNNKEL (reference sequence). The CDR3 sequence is CASSQYHFQYF. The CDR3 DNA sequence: TGTGCCAGCAGCCAGTACCATTTTCAGTATTTT.

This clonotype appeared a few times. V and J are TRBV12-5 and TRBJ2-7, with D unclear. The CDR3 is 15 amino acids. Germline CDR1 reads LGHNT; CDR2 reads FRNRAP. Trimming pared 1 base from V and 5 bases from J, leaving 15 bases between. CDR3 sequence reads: CASGLAPPGLNEQYF. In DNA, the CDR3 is TGTGCTAGTGGTTTGGCTCCTCCGGGCCTCAACGAGCAGTACTTC. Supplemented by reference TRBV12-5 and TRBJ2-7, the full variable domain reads DARVTQTPRHKVTEMGQEVTMRCQPILGHNTVFWYRQTMMQGLELLAYFRNRAPLDDSGMPKDRFSAEMPDATLATLKIQPSEPRDSAVYFCASGLAPPGLNEQYFGPGTRLTVT.

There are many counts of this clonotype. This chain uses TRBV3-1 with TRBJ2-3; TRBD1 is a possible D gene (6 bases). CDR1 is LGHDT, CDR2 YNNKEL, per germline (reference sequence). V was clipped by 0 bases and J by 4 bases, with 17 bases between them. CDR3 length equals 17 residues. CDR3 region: CASSQDKYRVGADTQYF. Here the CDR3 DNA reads TGTGCCAGCAGCCAAGACAAGTACAGGGTGGGGGCAGATACGCAGTATTTT.

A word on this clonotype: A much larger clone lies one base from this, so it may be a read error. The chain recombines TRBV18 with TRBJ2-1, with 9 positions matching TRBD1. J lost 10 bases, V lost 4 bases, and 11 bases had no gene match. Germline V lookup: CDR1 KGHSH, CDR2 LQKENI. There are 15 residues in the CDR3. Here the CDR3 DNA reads TGTGCCAGCTCACAGAGCCGGGACAGGGAGAACGAGCAGTTCTTC. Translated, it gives CASSQSRDRENEQFF. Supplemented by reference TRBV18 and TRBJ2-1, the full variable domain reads NAGVMQNPRHLVRRRGQEARLRCSPMKGHSHVYWYRQLPEEGLKFMVYLQKENIIDESGMPKERFSAEFPKEGPSILRIQQVVRGDSAAYFCASSQSRDRENEQFFGPGTRLTVL.

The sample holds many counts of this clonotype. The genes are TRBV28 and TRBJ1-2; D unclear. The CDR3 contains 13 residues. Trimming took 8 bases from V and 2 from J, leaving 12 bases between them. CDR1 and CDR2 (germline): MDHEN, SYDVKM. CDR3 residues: CASFGIQNYGYTF. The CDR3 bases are TGTGCCAGCTTCGGCATACAGAACTATGGCTACACCTTC.

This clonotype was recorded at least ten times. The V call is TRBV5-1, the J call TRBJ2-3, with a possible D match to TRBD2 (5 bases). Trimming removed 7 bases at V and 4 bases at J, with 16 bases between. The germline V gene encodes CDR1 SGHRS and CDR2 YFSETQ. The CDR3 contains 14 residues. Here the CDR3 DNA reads TGCGCCAGCTACGAGGGAGTGGGAGCAGATACGCAGTATTTT. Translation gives CASYEGVGADTQYF.

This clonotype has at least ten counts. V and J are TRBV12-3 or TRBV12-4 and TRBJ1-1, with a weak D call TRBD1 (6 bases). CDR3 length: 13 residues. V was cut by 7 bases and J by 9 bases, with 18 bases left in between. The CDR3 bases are TGTGCCAGCACTGAAGGGGGACGTGAACAAGCTTTCTTT. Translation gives CASTEGGREQAFF.

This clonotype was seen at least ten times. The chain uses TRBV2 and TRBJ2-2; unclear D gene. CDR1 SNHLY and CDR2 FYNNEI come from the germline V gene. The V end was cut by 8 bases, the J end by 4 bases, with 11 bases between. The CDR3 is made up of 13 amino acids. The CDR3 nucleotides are TGTGCCAGCGTCTCTAGTACCACCGGGGAGCTGTTTTTT. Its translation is CASVSSTTGELFF.